These 23 T cell receptor beta chains were sequenced from one sample in a study of immune heterogeneity within non-small cell lung tumors. As template, the study used bulk tumor genomic DNA at about 600 ng per sample. Primary tumors were biopsied several times each, far apart, intraoperatively. The study enrolled patients with untreated, newly diagnosed non-small cell lung cancer who underwent curative surgery. In a multiplex PCR, 32 V and 13 J primers amplified TCR beta CDR3. TCRdb used MiXCR to reprocess the multiplex PCR reads, holding one entry per CDR3 protein. The sample carries 9,000 to 13,000 distinct CDR3 sequences, almost 30% recorded once. Source material: lung tumor tissue. Every receptor here comes from a woman in her forties or fifties with non-small cell lung cancer.

This clonotype has more than one count but fewer than ten. The chain uses TRBV7-8 and TRBJ1-1; D not certain. The germline gives CDR1 SGHVS, CDR2 FQNEAQ. V lost 2 bases and J lost 1, with 8 bases in between. The CDR3 runs 14 residues. CDR3 in amino acids: CASSLRETNTEAFF. The DNA of the CDR3 is TGTGCCAGCAGCTTAAGAGAAACGAACACTGAAGCTTTCTTT. Complete variable domain (other parts from reference TRBV7-8 and TRBJ1-1): GAGVSQSPRYKVAKRGQDVALRCDPISGHVSLFWYQQALGQGPEFLTYFQNEAQLDKSGLPSDRFFAERPEGSVSTLKIQRTQQEDSAVYLCASSLRETNTEAFFGQGTRLTVV.

This clonotype was detected a few times. The chain carries TRBV6-1 and TRBJ1-3; D might be TRBD1 (5 bases). CDR1 and CDR2 (germline): MNHNS, SASEGT. The CDR3 sequence is 14 residues long. V gave up 6 bases and J gave up 1 base, with 10 bases separating them. CDR3 nucleotide sequence: TGTGCCAGCAGGGGGGACCTTTCTGGAAACACCATATATTTT. Translating gives CASRGDLSGNTIYF.

A note on this clonotype: A much larger clone lies one base from this, so it may be a read error. The chain recombines TRBV5-1 with TRBJ2-3; D remains ambiguous. This CDR3 is built from 15 residues. Germline V gene data show CDR1 as SGHRS and CDR2 as YFSETQ. The CDR3 bases are TGCGCCAGCAGCTTGGAACAGCTCCGAACAGATAAGCAGTATTTT. Translated, it gives CASSLEQLRTDKQYF.

This clonotype has at least ten counts. This chain uses TRBV20-1 with TRBJ2-2; 7 nucleotides line up with TRBD1. This CDR3 region has 15 residues. Germline CDR1 DFQATT, CDR2 SNEGSKA (reference sequence). J was trimmed by 0 bases and V by 1 base; bases with no gene match: 2. Here the CDR3 reads CSARAGGTNTGELFF. The CDR3 nucleotides are TGCAGTGCTAGAGCAGGGGGTACGAACACCGGGGAGCTGTTTTTT.

The V call is TRBV6-2 or TRBV6-3, the J call TRBJ2-5, with D unclear. Trimming pared 2 bases from V and 3 bases from J, leaving 7 bases between. The germline CDR1 and CDR2 sequences are MNHEY and SVGEGT. This CDR3 spans 13 amino acids. CDR3 sequence reads: CASSYARKETQYF. CDR3 DNA: TGTGCCAGCAGTTACGCCAGAAAAGAGACCCAGTACTTC.

This clonotype was observed a handful of times. J is TRBJ2-7 and V is TRBV5-1; D ambiguous. Germline lookup yields CDR1 SGHRS and CDR2 YFSETQ. The CDR3 extends over 14 amino acids. V was clipped by 0 bases and J by 1 base, with 8 bases between them. CDR3 in DNA: TGCGCCAGCAGCTTGGTTGCCGTTTCCTACGAGCAGTACTTC. It is translated as CASSLVAVSYEQYF.

This clonotype turned up a few times. This sequence joins TRBV19 and TRBJ1-5, with a possible D match to TRBD1 (5 bases). This CDR3 has 13 residues. Trimming stripped 8 bases from V and 6 bases from J, with 14 bases between. From germline, CDR1 is LNHDA and CDR2 SQIVND (reference sequence). In DNA form, the CDR3 reads TGTGCCAGTGAAAGGGGAGTAGGTCAGCCCCAGCATTTT. Translating it yields CASERGVGQPQHF. The complete variable domain, with remaining parts taken from reference TRBV19 and TRBJ1-5, reads DGGITQSPKYLFRKEGQNVTLSCEQNLNHDAMYWYRQDPGQGLRLIYYSQIVNDFQKGDIAEGYSVSREKKESFPLTVTSAQKNPTAFYLCASERGVGQPQHFGDGTRLSIL.

This clonotype was seen at least ten times. The chain recombines TRBV27 with TRBJ1-1, with 10 bases identical to TRBD1. CDR3 size: 16 residues. In germline, CDR1 is MNHEY, CDR2 SMNVEV (reference sequence). Unmatched junction bases numbered 8, after V lost 4 bases and J lost 3 bases. The CDR3 loop reads CASSSRQGATDTEAFF. The CDR3 coding sequence is TGTGCCAGCAGTTCCCGACAGGGGGCGACGGACACTGAAGCTTTCTTT.

This clonotype is medium-sized in the sample. This chain joins TRBV20-1 and TRBJ2-7, with D maybe TRBD2 (6 bases). The CDR3 spans 12 residues. The V and J ends lost 3 bases and 4 bases respectively, with 10 bases between them. CDR1 and CDR2 from the germline V gene are DFQATT and SNEGSKA (reference sequence). CDR3 nucleotides: TGCAGTGCTAGCCGGGGGAGTTACGAGCAGTACTTC. It encodes CSASRGSYEQYF.

As for this clonotype: A junction end diverges from the germline sequence, so it may reflect a read error. The chain combines TRBV7-8 with TRBJ2-6; D may be TRBD2 (6 bases). The CDR3 contains 15 residues. Germline V gives CDR1 SGHVS, CDR2 FQNEAQ. CDR3 DNA: TGTGCCAGCAGCTTAACTAGCACTGGGGTCAACGTCCTGACTTTC. Its protein product is CASSLTSTGVNVLTF.

The table lists this clonotype with many counts. The chain is built from TRBV12-3 or TRBV12-4 and TRBJ2-3; weak D call: TRBD2 (5 bases). The CDR3 consists of 17 residues. V lost 6 bases and J 0 bases, leaving 19 bases between the germline ends. CDR3 in amino acids: CASSPTSLAFSTDTQYF. The CDR3 coding sequence is TGTGCCAGCAGCCCGACCTCCTTAGCGTTTAGCACAGATACGCAGTATTTT.

The rearrangement uses TRBV11-2 and TRBJ1-4; no reliable D call. Germline V gene lookup returns CDR1 SGHAT and CDR2 FQNNGV. This CDR3 is built from 15 residues. Trimming cost V 2 bases and J 6 bases, with 13 bases left between them. The DNA for the CDR3 is TGTGCCAGCAGCTTACAACAGAGGACCTATGAAAAACTGTTTTTT. It encodes CASSLQQRTYEKLFF.

This clonotype was counted many times. DNA for the CDR3: TGTGCTAGTGGTTTGGGGGACGGGCCCCTCCACTTT. Protein sequence: CASGLGDGPLHF. This chain connects TRBV12-5 to TRBJ1-6, with D tentatively TRBD1 (5 bases). The CDR3 length is 12 residues. V lost 1 base to trimming and J lost 13 bases, with 8 bases between them. Germline loops: CDR1 LGHNT, CDR2 FRNRAP.

Remarks on this clonotype: A much larger clone lies one base from this, so it may be a read error. The chain combines TRBV28 with TRBJ2-7; a possible D gene is TRBD1 (6 bases). The CDR3 is 14 residues long. In germline, CDR1 is MDHEN, CDR2 SYDVKM. CDR3 loop: CASSRDNLSYDQYF. In DNA, the CDR3 is TGTGCCAGCAGTAGGGACAACCTCTCCTACGATCAGTACTTC.

This clonotype was found many times. The V gene is TRBV20-1, the J gene TRBJ2-2; TRBD2 matches 7 bases. The germline V gene has CDR1 DFQATT and CDR2 SNEGSKA (reference sequence). There are 12 residues in the CDR3. The V and J ends lost 7 bases and 6 bases, in that order; junction bases with no gene match: 5. Written as DNA, the CDR3 is TGCAGTGGAGGGAGGGAACCCGGGGAGCTGTTTTTT. Protein sequence: CSGGREPGELFF.

Turning to this clonotype: The junction does not match germline at one end; this may be a read error. The V call is TRBV19, the J call TRBJ2-4, with D maybe TRBD1 (6 bases). Germline assignment: CDR1 LNHDA and CDR2 SQIVND (reference sequence). The CDR3 extends over 14 amino acids. The CDR3 region is CASRPRGAQVGAAF. The CDR3 region has the DNA TGTGCCAGTAGGCCCCGGGGAGCTCAGGTGGGGGCAGCCTTC.

The table lists this clonotype with many counts. This chain links TRBV6-5 with TRBJ2-7; D remains unclear. CDR3 length: 17 residues. The V gene lost 2 bases and the J gene lost 3 bases, with 20 bases spanning the gap. Germline CDR1 is MNHEY and CDR2 is SVGAGI. The CDR3: CASSYDPHRLGLYEQYF. In nucleotides, the CDR3 is TGTGCCAGCAGTTACGACCCCCACCGTCTGGGTCTCTACGAGCAGTACTTC.

This clonotype turned up a few times. A much larger clone is a single base away; this may be a read error. The chain recombines TRBV18 with TRBJ2-5; TRBD1 matches 7 bases. This CDR3 has 16 amino acids. Losses at the gene ends were 4 bases for V and 2 bases for J; bases not matched to a gene: 10. Germline V gene lookup returns CDR1 KGHSH and CDR2 LQKENI. The CDR3 is CASSLTQGEVQETQYF. As DNA, the CDR3 is TGTGCCAGCTCACTAACGCAGGGGGAAGTGCAAGAGACCCAGTACTTC.

This clonotype occurred many times. The chain recombines TRBV20-1 with TRBJ1-6, with 9 nucleotides matching TRBD1. This CDR3 has 14 amino acids. The trim removed 1 base at V and 9 bases at J, leaving 4 bases unmatched. Germline V gene data show CDR1 as DFQATT and CDR2 as SNEGSKA (reference sequence). The CDR3 bases are TGCAGTGCTAGAGCGGAACAGGGGGCTTCACCCCTCCACTTT. Protein product: CSARAEQGASPLHF.

This clonotype was seen only a few times. The chain uses TRBV19 and TRBJ1-5, with 9 bases fitting TRBD1. V was pared by 8 bases and J by 7 bases, with 12 bases of the junction left unmatched. In germline, CDR1 is LNHDA, CDR2 SQIVND (reference sequence). The CDR3 covers 15 residues. CDR3 sequence (DNA): TGTGCCAGTGTGGCTCAGGACAGGGGCCACCAGCCCCAGCATTTT. It encodes CASVAQDRGHQPQHF.

In the case of this clonotype: It may be a read error: a sequence one base away is much more abundant. V gene TRBV7-2 combines with J gene TRBJ1-5, with 10 bases identical to TRBD1. CDR1 is SGHTA, CDR2 FQGNSA, per germline. The CDR3 length is 16 residues. V lost 4 bases and J lost 10; bases outside the gene matches: 13. The CDR3 sequence: CASSSQGPGQGEPQHF. The CDR3 DNA reads as TGTGCCAGCAGCTCCCAAGGACCCGGACAGGGGGAACCCCAGCATTTT.

The chain links TRBV30 to TRBJ1-5; a possible D gene is TRBD1 (5 bases). This CDR3 has 14 amino acids. CDR1 is GTSNPN, CDR2 SVGIG, per germline (reference sequence). The ends were cut back, 3 bases at V and 2 bases at J, with 11 bases in the middle. CDR3: CAWRTQGGNQPQHF. The CDR3 region has the DNA TGTGCCTGGAGGACGCAGGGCGGCAATCAGCCCCAGCATTTT.

This clonotype was seen a handful of times. The chain carries TRBV11-2 and TRBJ2-5; D is unclear. Trimming took 4 bases from V and 3 from J, leaving 15 bases between them. The CDR3 loop spans 15 amino acids. Germline assignment: CDR1 SGHAT and CDR2 FQNNGV. CDR3 coding DNA: TGTGCCAGCAGCTCAACTTTCCATGGAAAAGAGACCCAGTACTTC. Translation: CASSSTFHGKETQYF.